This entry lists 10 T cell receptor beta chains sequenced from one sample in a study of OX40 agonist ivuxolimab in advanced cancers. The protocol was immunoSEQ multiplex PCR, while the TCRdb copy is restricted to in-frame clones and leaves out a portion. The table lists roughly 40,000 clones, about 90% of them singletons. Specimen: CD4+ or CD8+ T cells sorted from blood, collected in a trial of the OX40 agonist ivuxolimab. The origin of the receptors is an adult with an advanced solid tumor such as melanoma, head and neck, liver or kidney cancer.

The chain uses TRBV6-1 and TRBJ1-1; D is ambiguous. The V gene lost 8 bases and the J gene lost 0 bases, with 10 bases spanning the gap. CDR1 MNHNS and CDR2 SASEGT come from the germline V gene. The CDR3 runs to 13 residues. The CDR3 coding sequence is TGTGCCAGCGCAGGCCTTATGAACACTGAAGCTTTCTTT. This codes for CASAGLMNTEAFF.

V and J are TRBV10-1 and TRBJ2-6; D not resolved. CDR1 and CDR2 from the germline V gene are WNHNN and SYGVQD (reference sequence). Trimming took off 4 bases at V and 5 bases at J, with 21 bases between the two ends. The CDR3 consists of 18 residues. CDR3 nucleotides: TGCGCCAGCAGTGTAGAACAAGATCGCACAAATCGGGCCAACGTCCTGACTTTC. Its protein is CASSVEQDRTNRANVLTF.

The chain's CDR3 is CASSLLGPPSTDTQYF. CDR3 bases: TGTGCCAGCAGCCTCCTGGGCCCCCCTAGCACAGATACGCAGTATTTT. This chain uses TRBV5-4 with TRBJ2-3; D gene uncertain. Trimming removed 4 bases from V and 0 bases from J, with 15 bases in between. CDR1 SGHNT and CDR2 YYREEE come from the germline V gene (reference sequence). CDR3 size: 16 residues.

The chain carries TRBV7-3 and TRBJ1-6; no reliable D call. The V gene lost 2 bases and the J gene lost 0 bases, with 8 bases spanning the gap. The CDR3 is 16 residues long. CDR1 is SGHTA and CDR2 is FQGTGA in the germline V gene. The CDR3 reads CASSLRPSSYNSPLHF. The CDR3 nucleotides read TGTGCCAGCAGCTTACGCCCTAGCTCCTATAATTCACCCCTCCACTTT. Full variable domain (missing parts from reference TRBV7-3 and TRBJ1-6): GAGVSQTPSNKVTEKGKYVELRCDPISGHTALYWYRQSLGQGPEFLIYFQGTGAADDSGLPNDRFFAVRPEGSVSTLKIQRTERGDSAVYLCASSLRPSSYNSPLHFGNGTRLTVT.

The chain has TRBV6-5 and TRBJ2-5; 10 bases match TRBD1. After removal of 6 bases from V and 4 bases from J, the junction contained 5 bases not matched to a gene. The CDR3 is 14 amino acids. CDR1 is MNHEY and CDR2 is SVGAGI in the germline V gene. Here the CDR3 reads CASSPTGGGETQYF. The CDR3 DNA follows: TGTGCCAGCAGCCCGACAGGGGGCGGAGAGACCCAGTACTTC.

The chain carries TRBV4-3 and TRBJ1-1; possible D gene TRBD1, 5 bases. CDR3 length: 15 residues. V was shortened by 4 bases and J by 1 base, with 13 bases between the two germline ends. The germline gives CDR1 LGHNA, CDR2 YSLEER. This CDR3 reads CASSPRTNPNTEAFF. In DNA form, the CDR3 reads TGCGCCAGCAGCCCCAGGACAAACCCGAACACTGAAGCTTTCTTT.

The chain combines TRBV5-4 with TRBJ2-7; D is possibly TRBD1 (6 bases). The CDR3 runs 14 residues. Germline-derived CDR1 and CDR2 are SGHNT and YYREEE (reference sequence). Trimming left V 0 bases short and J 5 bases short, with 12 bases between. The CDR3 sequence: CASSLVQQGNEQYF. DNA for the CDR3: TGTGCCAGCAGCTTGGTCCAACAGGGTAACGAGCAGTACTTC. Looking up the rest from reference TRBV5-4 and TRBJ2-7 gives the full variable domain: ETGVTQSPTHLIKTRGQQVTLRCSSQSGHNTVSWYQQALGQGPQFIFQYYREEENGRGNFPPRFSGLQFPNYSSELNVNALELDDSALYLCASSLVQQGNEQYFGPGTRLTVT.

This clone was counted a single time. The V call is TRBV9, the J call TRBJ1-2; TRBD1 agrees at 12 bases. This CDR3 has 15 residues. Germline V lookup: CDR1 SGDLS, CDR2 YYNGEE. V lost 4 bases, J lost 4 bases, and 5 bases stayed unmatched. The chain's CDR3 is CASSHQGQGAYGYTF. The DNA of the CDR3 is TGTGCCAGCAGCCATCAGGGACAGGGGGCCTATGGCTACACCTTC.

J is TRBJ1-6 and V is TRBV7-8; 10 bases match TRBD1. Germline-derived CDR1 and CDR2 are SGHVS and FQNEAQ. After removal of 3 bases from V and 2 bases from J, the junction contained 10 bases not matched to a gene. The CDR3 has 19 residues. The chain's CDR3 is CASSFPGQGLSAYNSPLHF. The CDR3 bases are TGTGCCAGCAGCTTCCCGGGACAGGGGCTAAGTGCCTATAATTCACCCCTCCACTTT.

Here the CDR3 DNA reads TGCGCCAGCAGTTCCGCCGCTAACTATGGCTACACCTTC. Translation: CASSSAANYGYTF. V gene TRBV5-1 combines with J gene TRBJ1-2; D gene uncertain. V lost 5 bases and J 0 bases, leaving 8 bases between the germline ends. Germline V lookup: CDR1 SGHRS, CDR2 YFSETQ. This CDR3 has 13 amino acids.